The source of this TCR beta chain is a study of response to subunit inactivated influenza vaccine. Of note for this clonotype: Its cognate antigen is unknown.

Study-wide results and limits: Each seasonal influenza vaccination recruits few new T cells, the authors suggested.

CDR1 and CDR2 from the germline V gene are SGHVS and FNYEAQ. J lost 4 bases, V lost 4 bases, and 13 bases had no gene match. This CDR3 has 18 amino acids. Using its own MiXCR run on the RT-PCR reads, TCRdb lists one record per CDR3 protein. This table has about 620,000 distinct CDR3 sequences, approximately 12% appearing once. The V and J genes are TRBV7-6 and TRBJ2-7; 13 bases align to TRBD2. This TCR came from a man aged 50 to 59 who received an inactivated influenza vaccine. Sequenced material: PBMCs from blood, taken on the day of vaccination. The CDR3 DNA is TGTGCCAGCAGCTCCGGACTAGCGGGAGTTTCTCTGGGTTACGAGCAGTACTTC. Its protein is CASSSGLAGVSLGYEQYF.